The source of this T cell receptor beta chain is a study of CD8 T cells in Susac syndrome. For the study at large: At blood draw, Susac syndrome patients were therapy-naive, on corticosteroids, or on intravenous immunoglobulin alone.

The authors sequenced TCR beta from blood CD8+ and CD4+ T cells. The authors reverse transcribed roughly 0.5 to 1 ug RNA with random hexamers. The TCR beta CDR3 was amplified by immunoSEQ multiplex PCR across 54 Vbeta, 13 Jbeta. Via MiXCR, TCRdb re-called the immunoSEQ multiplex PCR reads, giving one row per CDR3 protein. The table includes 200,000 or so distinct CDR3 sequences, roughly 94% detected once. The CDR3 loop spans 12 amino acids. The ends were cut back, 0 bases at V and 8 bases at J, with 8 bases in the middle. In germline, CDR1 is SGDLS, CDR2 YYNGEE. The chain recombines TRBV9 with TRBJ1-2, with a possible D match to TRBD1 (5 bases). Sequencing was done on a sample of CD8+ T cells from PBMCs. The sequence derives from a human donor with Susac syndrome. The CDR3, as DNA: TGTGCCAGCAGCGTAGGGGGGGGAGGCTACACCTTC. Protein: CASSVGGGGYTF.